This TCR beta chain was identified in a study of cytomegalovirus exposure and HLA in healthy donors. This PCR relied on a set of 60 Vbeta primers and 13 Jbeta primers. Sequenced by immunoSEQ multiplex PCR; TCRdb stores in-frame clones only, minus some. Of around 130,000 clones listed, 65% to 90% are singletons. CDR1 and CDR2 from the germline V gene are SGHAT and FQNNGV. Between the trimmed V and J ends, which lost 5 bases and 4 bases, there was a span of 9 bases. The CDR3 runs to 13 residues. The study, taken as a whole, reports: Later analysis associated a missense DCLRE1C variant with TCR beta V- and J-gene trimming. In vitro, three CMV-associated chains proved specific for CMV antigens. One cluster of highly shared sequence variants probably arose as a sequencing artifact.

As to this clone: What it binds is unknown.

Sequencing input: PBMCs. This TCR was recovered from a girl between 2 and 10 years old in good health and CMV-seronegative. This rearrangement joins TRBV11-2 to TRBJ1-3; unclear D gene. CDR3 nucleotides: TGTGCCAGCAGCCCTGCGATCGGAAACACCATATATTTT. Translation: CASSPAIGNTIYF.